Listed here is a single T cell receptor (beta chain). Profiling relied on immunoSEQ multiplex PCR, and the TCRdb table lists in-frame clones only, not all of them. The sample gives around 100,000 clones, 95% to 97% of which show up once; about 0.35% is in the top ten. This sample was taken from a study of technical replicates of blood from several donors. V lost 4 bases and J 0 bases, leaving 12 bases between the germline ends. Germline CDR1 and CDR2: SEHNR and FQNEAQ (reference sequence). The CDR3 is 15 residues long. Sequencing was done on a sample of T cells isolated from PBMCs. V gene TRBV7-9 combines with J gene TRBJ1-2; TRBD1 is a possible D gene (6 bases). The receptor's source is a human donor in good health. CDR3 in amino acids: CASSSPDRPNYGYTF. CDR3 bases: TGTGCCAGCAGCTCGCCGGACAGACCTAACTATGGCTACACCTTC.